This T cell receptor (beta chain) was retrieved from a study of blood T cell repertoires in COVID-19. Trimming took off 1 base at V and 4 bases at J, with 9 bases between the two ends. CDR1 is SGHRS, CDR2 YFSETQ, per germline. CDR3 length equals 13 residues. The sample holds one count of this clone. TCRdb's table, derived via immunoSEQ multiplex PCR, lists solely in-frame clones and lacks some. Counted here are 150,000 to 200,000 clones, about 80% occurring once; the ten biggest clones make up 22%. J is TRBJ2-7 and V is TRBV5-1; D is undetermined. This sequence was found in a woman older than 75 with acute or convalescent COVID-19. Sequencing was carried out using peripheral blood. CDR3 bases: TGCGCCAGCAGCTTGATAGAAACGTACGAGCAGTACTTC. Encoded protein: CASSLIETYEQYF.